The entry below gives a single T cell receptor beta chain sequence along with its context. Using immunoSEQ multiplex PCR, the repertoire was profiled, and TCRdb retains in-frame clones only, with some absent. The sample includes 75,000 to 95,000 clones, approximately 93% seen only once; the top ten take approximately 0.15%. The V gene end was trimmed by 0 bases and the J gene end by 3 bases; junction bases not matched to a gene: 3. The germline V gene has CDR1 SGHRS and CDR2 YFSETQ. This CDR3 contains 15 residues. This specimen belongs to a study of T cell changes during pregnancy in multiple sclerosis.

This specimen consisted of CD4+ T cells from peripheral blood mononuclear cells, obtained after pregnancy. V and J are TRBV5-1 and TRBJ2-7, with TRBD2 identical over 10 bases. This TCR came from a female donor with multiple sclerosis, enrolled in a pregnancy study. CDR3 sequence: CASSLGGTSVYEQYF. DNA for the CDR3: TGCGCCAGCAGCTTGGGGGGGACTAGCGTCTACGAGCAGTACTTC.